These T cell receptor beta chains were read from a single sample in a study of blood T cell repertoires in COVID-19. Libraries were prepared by immunoSEQ multiplex PCR; TCRdb keeps only in-frame clonotypes and omits some of them. The table has roughly 150,000 clones, about 85% seen once. The source material was PBMCs or T cells enriched from blood (not recorded which). The receptors were gathered from a woman in her thirties or forties with acute COVID-19. Both conserved end residues are trimmed from each CDR3. A D gene is named only where the DNA matches it firmly.

J	D	V	CDR3
TRBJ1-2	TRBD1	TRBV10-3	AISETGVGYT
TRBJ2-3	-	TRBV18	ASSPPSVDTQY
TRBJ1-2	TRBD1	TRBV5-1	ASSLGDRSNYGYT
TRBJ1-3	-	TRBV7-9	ASSRDRLISGNTIY
TRBJ2-1	TRBD1	TRBV24-1	ATAGQGARDEQF
TRBJ2-7	TRBD1	TRBV27	ASSSRQGGGGEQY
TRBJ1-4	-	TRBV5-1	ASSFGQGEKLF
TRBJ1-1	TRBD1	TRBV19	ASSMGTGVLNTEAF
TRBJ2-3	-	TRBV5-1	ASSLQGGSTDTQY
TRBJ2-5	-	TRBV2	ASSERQNQETQY
TRBJ1-1	-	TRBV29-1	SVGFGHPNTEAF
TRBJ1-5	-	TRBV18	ASSPLAGAVGNQPQH
TRBJ1-2	TRBD1	TRBV19	ASSTDRGRISNYGYT
TRBJ2-3	TRBD2	TRBV7-2	ASSKLAGGVTDTQY
TRBJ2-1	-	TRBV9	ASSVASRGNEQF
TRBJ1-5	-	TRBV7-8	ASSEVLGGQPQH
TRBJ1-4	-	TRBV18	ASSPTPHNEKLF
TRBJ2-7	TRBD1	TRBV7-9	ASSLGGGGDEQY
TRBJ2-3	TRBD2	TRBV10-2	ASSETGGITQY
TRBJ2-5	-	TRBV7-9	ASSFRATQETQY
TRBJ1-1	-	TRBV3-1/TRBV3-2	ASSPFRDTEAF
TRBJ1-4	TRBD1	TRBV25-1	ASSESSRTGNEKLF
TRBJ2-1	-	TRBV7-6	ASSHDSNEQF